The sample holds a few counts of the clone carrying this T cell receptor beta chain. This entry belongs to a study of blood T cells in healthy people across ages. PCR was performed a second time for 7 to 11 cycles using a sample-barcoded 5' primer and a J-beta primer mix. A single record per CDR3 protein comes from TCRdb applying MiXCR to the 5' RACE reads. The table includes 1,500,000 or so distinct CDR3 sequences, about 45% detected once. This receptor was identified in a woman aged 18 to 35 in good health. Sequencing used blood.

The CDR3 loop reads CASGLSGTGYGYTF. DNA of the CDR3: TGTGCTAGTGGTTTGTCGGGGACCGGCTATGGCTACACCTTC. The chain uses TRBV12-5 and TRBJ1-2, with D possibly TRBD1 on 5 matching bases. V gave up 2 bases and J gave up 4 bases, with 11 bases separating them. Looked up from germline, CDR1 is LGHNT and CDR2 is FRNRAP. This CDR3 region has 14 residues.